The source of this TCR beta chain is a study of shared T cell receptors in the human thymus. Only one count was recorded for this clone. In germline, CDR1 is MNHNS, CDR2 SASEGT. Trimming removed 2 bases from V and 2 bases from J; junction bases left unmatched: 6. CDR3 length equals 15 residues. TCRdb's copy holds only in-frame clones and misses some; the assay was immunoSEQ multiplex PCR. This table has about 380,000 clones, 95% appearing once. The sequencing sample was made of thymocytes. The chain joins TRBV6-1 to TRBJ2-7; 7 bases fit TRBD2. The receptor comes from a human donor. This CDR3 reads CASSEWGGIPYEQYF. CDR3 in DNA: TGTGCCAGCAGTGAATGGGGGGGGATCCCCTACGAGCAGTACTTC.